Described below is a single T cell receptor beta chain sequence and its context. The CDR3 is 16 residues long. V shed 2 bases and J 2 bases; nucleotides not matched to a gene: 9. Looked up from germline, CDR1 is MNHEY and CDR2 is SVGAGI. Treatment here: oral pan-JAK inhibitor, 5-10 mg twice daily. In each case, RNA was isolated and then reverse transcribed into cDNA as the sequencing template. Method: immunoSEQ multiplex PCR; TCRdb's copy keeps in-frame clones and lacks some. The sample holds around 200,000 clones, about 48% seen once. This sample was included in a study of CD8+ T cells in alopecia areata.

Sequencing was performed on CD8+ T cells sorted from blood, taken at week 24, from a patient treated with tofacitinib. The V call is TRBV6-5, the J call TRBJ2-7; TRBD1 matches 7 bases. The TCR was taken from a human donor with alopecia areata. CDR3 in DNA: TGTGCCAGCAGTTACCCCCGGGGACAGTCCCCCTACGAGCAGTACTTC. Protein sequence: CASSYPRGQSPYEQYF.